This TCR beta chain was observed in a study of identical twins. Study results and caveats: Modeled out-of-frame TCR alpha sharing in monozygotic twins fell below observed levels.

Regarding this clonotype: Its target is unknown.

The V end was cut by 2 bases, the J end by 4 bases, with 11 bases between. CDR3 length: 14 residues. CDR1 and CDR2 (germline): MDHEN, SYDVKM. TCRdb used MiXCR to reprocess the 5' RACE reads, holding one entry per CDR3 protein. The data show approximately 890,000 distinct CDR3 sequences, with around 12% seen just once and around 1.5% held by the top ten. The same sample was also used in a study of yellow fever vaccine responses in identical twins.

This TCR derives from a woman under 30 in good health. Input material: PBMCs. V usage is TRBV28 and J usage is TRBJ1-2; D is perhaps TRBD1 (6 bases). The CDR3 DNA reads TGTGCCAGCAGTTTACAGGGGAATATCTATGGCTACACCTTC. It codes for CASSLQGNIYGYTF.